This T cell receptor beta chain is from a study of shared clonotypes between healthy human individuals. Only in-frame clones appear in the TCRdb table, and some are missing; sequencing was by immunoSEQ multiplex PCR. The table records about 2.4 million clones, roughly nine tenths of them present only once. Within Nashville, Tennessee resided all donors, each a Caucasian adult. V lost 3 bases and J 0 bases, leaving 10 bases between the germline ends. Looked up from germline, CDR1 is SGDLS and CDR2 is YYNGEE. This CDR3 contains 15 residues. A note on this clone: Its matching antigen is unknown.

General observations from the study: Naive subsets usually exceeded memory subsets in estimated richness. Depth was large, yet rarefaction showed that sorted-subset sequencing was incomplete.

This sequence joins TRBV9 and TRBJ1-5, with TRBD1 as a possible D gene (5 bases). The receptor was isolated from a man in his late teens or twenties in good health. Material: naive CD4+ T cells sorted from blood. Subset in this sample: CD45RA+ positively selected. CDR3 bases: TGTGCCAGCAGCGAGAGGGGCGGTAGCAATCAGCCCCAGCATTTT. This translates into CASSERGGSNQPQHF. The full variable domain, rest sourced from reference TRBV9 and TRBJ1-5, is DSGVTQTPKHLITATGQRVTLRCSPRSGDLSVYWYQQSLDQGLQFLIQYYNGEERAKGNILERFSAQQFPDLHSELNLSSLELGDSALYFCASSERGGSNQPQHFGDGTRLSIL.